Detailed here is one T cell receptor beta chain. What it binds is unknown. Individual cDNA molecules were tagged with unique molecular identifiers. TCRdb fed the 5' RACE reads into MiXCR, producing one record per CDR3 protein. The sample holds some 51,000 distinct CDR3 sequences; 15% are singletons and the top ten take 9% to 10%. Germline CDR1 is MDHEN and CDR2 is SYDVKM. There are 13 residues in the CDR3. V was pared by 5 bases and J by 0 bases, with 7 bases between. These data belong to a study of early T cells in non-severe SARS-CoV-2 infection. General study points: Matches to VDJdb favored anti-spike CD8 responses and missed private and CD4 specificities.

The sequenced sample was whole blood, obtained at baseline. This chain joins TRBV28 and TRBJ1-1; the D is unclear. The receptor's source is an adult who was a healthcare worker with PCR-confirmed SARS-CoV-2 infection or an uninfected control (not recorded which). The CDR3 here is CASSTHMNTEAFF. CDR3 bases: TGTGCCAGCAGTACCCACATGAACACTGAAGCTTTCTTT.